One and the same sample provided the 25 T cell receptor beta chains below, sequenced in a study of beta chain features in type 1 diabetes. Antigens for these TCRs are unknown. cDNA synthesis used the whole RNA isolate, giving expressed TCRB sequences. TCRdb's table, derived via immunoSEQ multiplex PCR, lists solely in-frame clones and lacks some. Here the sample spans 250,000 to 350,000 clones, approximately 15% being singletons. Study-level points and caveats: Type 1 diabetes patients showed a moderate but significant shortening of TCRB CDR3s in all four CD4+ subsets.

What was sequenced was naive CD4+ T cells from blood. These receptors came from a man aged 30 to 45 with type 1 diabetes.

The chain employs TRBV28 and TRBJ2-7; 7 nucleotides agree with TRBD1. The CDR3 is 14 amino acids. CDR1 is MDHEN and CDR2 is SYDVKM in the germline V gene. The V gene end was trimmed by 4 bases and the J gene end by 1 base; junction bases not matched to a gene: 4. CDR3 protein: CASSSGQNSYEQYF. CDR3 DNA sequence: TGTGCCAGCAGTTCGGGACAGAATTCCTACGAGCAGTACTTC.

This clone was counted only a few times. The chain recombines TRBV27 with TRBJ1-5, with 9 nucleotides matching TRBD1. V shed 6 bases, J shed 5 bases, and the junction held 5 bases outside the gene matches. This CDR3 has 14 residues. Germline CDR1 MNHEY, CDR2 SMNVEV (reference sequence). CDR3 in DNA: TGTGCCAGCAGGAGGGGACAGGGACATCAGCCCCAGCATTTT. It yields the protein CASRRGQGHQPQHF.

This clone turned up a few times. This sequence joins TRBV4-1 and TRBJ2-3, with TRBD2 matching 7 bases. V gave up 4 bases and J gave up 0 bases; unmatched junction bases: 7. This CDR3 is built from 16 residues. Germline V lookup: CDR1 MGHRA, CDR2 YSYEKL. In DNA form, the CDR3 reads TGCGCCAGCAGCCCGTTCCCAGCGGGGAGCACAGATACGCAGTATTTT. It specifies CASSPFPAGSTDTQYF.

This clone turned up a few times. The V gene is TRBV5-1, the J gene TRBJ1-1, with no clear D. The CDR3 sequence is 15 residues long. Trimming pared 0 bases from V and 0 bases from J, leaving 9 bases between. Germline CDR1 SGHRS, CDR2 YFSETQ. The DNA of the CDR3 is TGCGCCAGCAGCTTGGGTAACAGCATGAACACTGAAGCTTTCTTT. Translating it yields CASSLGNSMNTEAFF.

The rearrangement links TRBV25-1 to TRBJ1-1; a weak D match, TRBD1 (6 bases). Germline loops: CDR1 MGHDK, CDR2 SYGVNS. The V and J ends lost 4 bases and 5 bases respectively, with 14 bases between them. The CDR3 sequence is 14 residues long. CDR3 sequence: CASSVRGVETEAFF. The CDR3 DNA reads TGTGCCAGCAGTGTCAGGGGTGTGGAGACTGAAGCTTTCTTT.

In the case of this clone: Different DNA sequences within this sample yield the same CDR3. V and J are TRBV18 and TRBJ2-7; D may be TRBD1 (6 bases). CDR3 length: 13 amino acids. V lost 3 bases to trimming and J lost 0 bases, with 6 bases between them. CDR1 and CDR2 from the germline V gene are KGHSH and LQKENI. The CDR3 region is CASSPDSSYEQYF. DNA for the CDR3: TGTGCCAGCTCACCGGACAGCTCCTACGAGCAGTACTTC.

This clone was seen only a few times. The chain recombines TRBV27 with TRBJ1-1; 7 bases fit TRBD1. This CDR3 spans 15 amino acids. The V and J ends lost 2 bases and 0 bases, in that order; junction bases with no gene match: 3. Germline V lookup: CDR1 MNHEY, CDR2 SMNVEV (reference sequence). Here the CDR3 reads CASSLETGMNTEAFF. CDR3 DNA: TGTGCCAGCAGTTTAGAGACAGGGATGAACACTGAAGCTTTCTTT.

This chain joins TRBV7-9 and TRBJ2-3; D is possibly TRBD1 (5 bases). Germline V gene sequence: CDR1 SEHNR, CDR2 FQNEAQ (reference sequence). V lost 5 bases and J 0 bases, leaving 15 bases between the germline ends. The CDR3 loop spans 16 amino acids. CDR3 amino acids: CASSPNPHRSTDTQYF. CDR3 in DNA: TGTGCCAGCAGCCCAAACCCCCACAGGAGCACAGATACGCAGTATTTT.

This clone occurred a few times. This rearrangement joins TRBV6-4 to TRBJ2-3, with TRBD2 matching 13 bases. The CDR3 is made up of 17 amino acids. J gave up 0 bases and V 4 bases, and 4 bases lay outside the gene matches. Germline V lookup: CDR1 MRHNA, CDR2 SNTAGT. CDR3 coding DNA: TGTGCCAGCAGTGGACTAGCGGGAGGTTGTAGCACAGATACGCAGTATTTT. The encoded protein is CASSGLAGGCSTDTQYF.

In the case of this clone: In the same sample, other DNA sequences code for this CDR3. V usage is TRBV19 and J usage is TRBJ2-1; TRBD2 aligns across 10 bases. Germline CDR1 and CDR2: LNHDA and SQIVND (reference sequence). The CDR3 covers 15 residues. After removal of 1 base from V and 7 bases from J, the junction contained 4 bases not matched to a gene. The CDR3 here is CASSIASGSLNEQFF. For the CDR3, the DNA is TGTGCCAGTAGTATAGCTAGCGGGAGTCTGAATGAGCAGTTCTTC.

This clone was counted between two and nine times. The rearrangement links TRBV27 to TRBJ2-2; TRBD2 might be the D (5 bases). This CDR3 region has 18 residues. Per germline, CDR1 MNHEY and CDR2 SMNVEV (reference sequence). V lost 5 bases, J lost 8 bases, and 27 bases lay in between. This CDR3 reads CASSPKPLATSPLGELFF. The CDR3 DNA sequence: TGTGCCAGCAGTCCAAAGCCCCTAGCTACCAGTCCGTTGGGGGAGCTGTTTTTT.

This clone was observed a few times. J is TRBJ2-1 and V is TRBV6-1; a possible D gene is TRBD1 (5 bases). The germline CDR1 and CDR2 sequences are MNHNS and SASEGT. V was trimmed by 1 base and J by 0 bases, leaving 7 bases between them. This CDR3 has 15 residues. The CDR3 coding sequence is TGTGCCAGCAGTGAAGGGCAGGGCTCCTACAATGAGCAGTTCTTC. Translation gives CASSEGQGSYNEQFF.

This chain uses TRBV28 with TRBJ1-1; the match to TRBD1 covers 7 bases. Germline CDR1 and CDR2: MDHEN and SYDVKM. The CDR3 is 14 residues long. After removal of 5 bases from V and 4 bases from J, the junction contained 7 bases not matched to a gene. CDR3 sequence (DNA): TGTGCCAGCAGTCATGACAGGGCGGGCACTGAAGCTTTCTTT. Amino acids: CASSHDRAGTEAFF.

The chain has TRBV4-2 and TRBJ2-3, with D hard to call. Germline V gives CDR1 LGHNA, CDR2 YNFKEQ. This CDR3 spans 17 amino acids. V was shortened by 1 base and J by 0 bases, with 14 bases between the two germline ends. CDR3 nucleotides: TGTGCCAGCAGCCAAGTGGGTGCGGCCTCTAGCACAGATACGCAGTATTTT. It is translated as CASSQVGAASSTDTQYF.

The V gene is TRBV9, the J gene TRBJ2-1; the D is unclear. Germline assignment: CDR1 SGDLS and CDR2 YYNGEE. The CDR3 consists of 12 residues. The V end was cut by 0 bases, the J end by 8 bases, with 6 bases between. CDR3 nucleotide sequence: TGTGCCAGCAGCGTAGAATTCGATGAGCAGTTCTTC. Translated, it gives CASSVEFDEQFF.

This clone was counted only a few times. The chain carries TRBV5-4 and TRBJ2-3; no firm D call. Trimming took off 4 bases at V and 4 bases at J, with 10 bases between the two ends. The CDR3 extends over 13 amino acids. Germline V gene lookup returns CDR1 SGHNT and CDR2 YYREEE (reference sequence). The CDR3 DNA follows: TGTGCCAGCAGCGCCCGACACTCAGATACGCAGTATTTT. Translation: CASSARHSDTQYF.

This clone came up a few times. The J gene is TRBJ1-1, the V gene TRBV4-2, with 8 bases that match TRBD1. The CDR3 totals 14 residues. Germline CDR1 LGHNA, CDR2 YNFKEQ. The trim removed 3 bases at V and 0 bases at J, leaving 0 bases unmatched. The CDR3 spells CASSQGQVNTEAFF. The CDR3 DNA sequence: TGTGCCAGCAGCCAGGGACAGGTGAACACTGAAGCTTTCTTT.

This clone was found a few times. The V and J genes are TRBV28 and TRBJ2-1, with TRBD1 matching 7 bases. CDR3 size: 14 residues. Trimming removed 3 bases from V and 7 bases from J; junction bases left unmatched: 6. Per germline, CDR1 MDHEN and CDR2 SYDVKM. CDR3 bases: TGTGCCAGCAGTTTCCCCTTGACAGGGAATGAGCAGTTCTTC. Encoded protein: CASSFPLTGNEQFF.

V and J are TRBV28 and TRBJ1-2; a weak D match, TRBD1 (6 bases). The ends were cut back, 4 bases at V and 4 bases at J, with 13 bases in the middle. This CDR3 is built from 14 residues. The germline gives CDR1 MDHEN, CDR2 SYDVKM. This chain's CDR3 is CASSSGTTSYGYTF. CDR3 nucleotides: TGTGCCAGCAGTTCCGGGACAACATCCTATGGCTACACCTTC.

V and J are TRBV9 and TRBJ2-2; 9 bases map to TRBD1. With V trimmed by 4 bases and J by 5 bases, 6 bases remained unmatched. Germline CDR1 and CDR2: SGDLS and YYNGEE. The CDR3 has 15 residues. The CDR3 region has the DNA TGTGCCAGCAGCCAGGACAGGGGACTGACCGGGGAGCTGTTTTTT. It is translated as CASSQDRGLTGELFF.

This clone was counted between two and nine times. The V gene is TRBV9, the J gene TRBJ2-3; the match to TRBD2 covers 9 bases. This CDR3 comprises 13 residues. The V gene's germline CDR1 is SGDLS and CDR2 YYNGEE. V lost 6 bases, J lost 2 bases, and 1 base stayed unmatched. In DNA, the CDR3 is TGTGCCAGCACTAGCGGGATCACAGATACGCAGTATTTT. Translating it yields CASTSGITDTQYF. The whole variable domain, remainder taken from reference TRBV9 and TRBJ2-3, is DSGVTQTPKHLITATGQRVTLRCSPRSGDLSVYWYQQSLDQGLQFLIQYYNGEERAKGNILERFSAQQFPDLHSELNLSSLELGDSALYFCASTSGITDTQYFGPGTRLTVL.

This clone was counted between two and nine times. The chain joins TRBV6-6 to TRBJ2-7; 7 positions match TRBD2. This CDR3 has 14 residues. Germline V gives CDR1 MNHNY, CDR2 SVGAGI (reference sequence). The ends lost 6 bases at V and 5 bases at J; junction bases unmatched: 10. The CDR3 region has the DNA TGTGCCAGCAGCCTCGGGGGAGGGAACCACGAGCAGTACTTC. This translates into CASSLGGGNHEQYF.

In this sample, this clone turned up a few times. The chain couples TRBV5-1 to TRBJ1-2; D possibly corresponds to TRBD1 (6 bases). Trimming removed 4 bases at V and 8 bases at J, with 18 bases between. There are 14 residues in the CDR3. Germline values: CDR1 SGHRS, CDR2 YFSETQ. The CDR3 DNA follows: TGCGCCAGCAGCCAGAGTAACAGGGAGCGGGGCTACACCTTC. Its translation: CASSQSNRERGYTF.

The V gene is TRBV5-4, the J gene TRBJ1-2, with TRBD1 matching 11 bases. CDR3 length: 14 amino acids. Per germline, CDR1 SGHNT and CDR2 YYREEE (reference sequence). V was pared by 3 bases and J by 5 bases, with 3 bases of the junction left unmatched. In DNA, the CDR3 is TGTGCCAGCAGCTCAGGACAGGGGGCGTATGGCTACACCTTC. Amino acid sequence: CASSSGQGAYGYTF.

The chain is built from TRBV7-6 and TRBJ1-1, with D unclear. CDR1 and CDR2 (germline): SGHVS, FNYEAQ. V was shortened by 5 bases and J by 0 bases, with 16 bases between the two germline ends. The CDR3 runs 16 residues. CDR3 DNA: TGTGCCAGCAGCCGCCTGACATTGGCCTTGAACACTGAAGCTTTCTTT. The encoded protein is CASSRLTLALNTEAFF.